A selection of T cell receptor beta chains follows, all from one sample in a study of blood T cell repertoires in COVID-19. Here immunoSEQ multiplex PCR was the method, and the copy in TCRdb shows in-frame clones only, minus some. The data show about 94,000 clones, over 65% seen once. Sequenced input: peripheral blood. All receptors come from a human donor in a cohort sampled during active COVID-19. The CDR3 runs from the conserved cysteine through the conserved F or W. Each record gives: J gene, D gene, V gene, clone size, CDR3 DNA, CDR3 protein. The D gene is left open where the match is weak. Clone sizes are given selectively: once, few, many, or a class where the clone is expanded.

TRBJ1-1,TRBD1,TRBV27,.,TGTGCCAGCAGTTTAACCCGACAGGGGCTCACTGAAGCTTTCTTT,CASSLTRQGLTEAFF
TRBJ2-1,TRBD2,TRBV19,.,TGTGCCAGTAGTATCCCTAGCGGGAGGGCTGGGAATGAGCAGTTCTTC,CASSIPSGRAGNEQFF
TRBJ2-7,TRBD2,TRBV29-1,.,TGCAGCGTGAGAGTCGGACTAGCGGGTTCCTACGAGCAGTACTTC,CSVRVGLAGSYEQYF
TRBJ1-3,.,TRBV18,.,TGTGCCAGCTCACCAGTCCCGGGAGAATCTGGAAACACCATATATTTT,CASSPVPGESGNTIYF
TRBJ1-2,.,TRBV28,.,TGTGCCAGCAGTTCCTCCATCTATCCGGGGGAAAGTGGCTATGGCTACACCTTC,CASSSSIYPGESGYGYTF
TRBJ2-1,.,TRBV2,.,TGTGCCAGCAGTCGGACAATCTACAATGAGCAGTTCTTC,CASSRTIYNEQFF
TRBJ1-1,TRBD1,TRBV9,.,TGTGCCAGCAGTAGGACAGGAAACACTGAAGCTTTCTTT,CASSRTGNTEAFF
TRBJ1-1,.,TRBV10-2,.,TGCGCCAGCAGTGAGTCTTGGGCCATCGGTAAGAACACTGAAGCTTTCTTT,CASSESWAIGKNTEAFF
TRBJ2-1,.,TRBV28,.,TGTGCCAGCAGTTTACTAGTCGATGAGCAGTTCTTC,CASSLLVDEQFF
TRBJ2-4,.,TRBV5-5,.,TGTGCCAGCGGTTCACAAGTAGCCAAAAACATTCAGTACTTC,CASGSQVAKNIQYF
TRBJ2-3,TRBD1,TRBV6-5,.,TGTGCCAGCAGGGAGGACAGGGATTACACAGATACGCAGTATTTT,CASREDRDYTDTQYF
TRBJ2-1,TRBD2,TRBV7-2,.,TGTGCCAGCAGCTCCGGGACTAGCGGGAACAATGAGCAGTTCTTC,CASSSGTSGNNEQFF
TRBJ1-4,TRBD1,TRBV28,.,TGTGCCAGCGGGTCGACAGGGGACAGGGCTAATGAAAAACTGTTTTTT,CASGSTGDRANEKLFF
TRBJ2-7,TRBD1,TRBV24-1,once,TGTGCCACCAGTGATCCCAGGGGGTACGAGCAGTACTTC,CATSDPRGYEQYF
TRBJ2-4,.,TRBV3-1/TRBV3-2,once,TGTGCCAGCAGCCAAGATCGAGGACTATCGAACATTCAGTACTTC,CASSQDRGLSNIQYF
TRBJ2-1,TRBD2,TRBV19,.,TGTGCCAGTAGTGGGGGGTGGGTAGCGGGAGGAGGGTCCTACAATGAGCAGTTCTTC,CASSGGWVAGGGSYNEQFF
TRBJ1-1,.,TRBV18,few,TGTGCCAGCACCCCCGCTGCGGGAAATGAAGCTTTCTTT,CASTPAAGNEAFF
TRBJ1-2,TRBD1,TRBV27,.,TGTGCCAGCAGTTCAAACAGGGGTTATGGCTACACCTTC,CASSSNRGYGYTF
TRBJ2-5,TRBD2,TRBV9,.,TGTGCCAGCAGCGTAGCGTTTGGAGCGGGGGCACTAGAGACCCAGTACTTC,CASSVAFGAGALETQYF
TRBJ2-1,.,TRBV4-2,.,TGTGCCAGCAGCCAAGATATACGCGGGACCCACAATGAGCAGTTCTTC,CASSQDIRGTHNEQFF
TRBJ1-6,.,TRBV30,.,TGTGCCTGTTCGGACAGCTTTAATTCACCCCTCCACTTT,CACSDSFNSPLHF
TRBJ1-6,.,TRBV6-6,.,TGTGCCAGCAGGACAGGCAGGGAGTATTCACCCCTCCACTTT,CASRTGREYSPLHF
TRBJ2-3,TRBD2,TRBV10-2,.,TGCGCCAGCCCCGCGGGGCGGGAGGAGGATACGCAGTATTTT,CASPAGREEDTQYF
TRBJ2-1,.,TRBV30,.,TGTGCCTGGGACCCGGCCAGGGGCTACAATGAGCAGTTCTTC,CAWDPARGYNEQFF
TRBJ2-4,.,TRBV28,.,TGTGCCAGCAGTTTAAGGTTAGCCCCTCTAGCCAAAAACATTCAGTACTTC,CASSLRLAPLAKNIQYF
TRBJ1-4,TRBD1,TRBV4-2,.,TGTGCCAGCAGCCAGACAGGGGTTAATGAAAAACTGTTTTTT,CASSQTGVNEKLFF
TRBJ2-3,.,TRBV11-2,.,TGTGCCAGCAGCTTAGCGGTCGCGGGCACAGATACGCAGTATTTT,CASSLAVAGTDTQYF
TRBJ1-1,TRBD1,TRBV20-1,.,TGCAGTGCCAGGGGGAAGCGTGAAGCTTTCTTT,CSARGKREAFF